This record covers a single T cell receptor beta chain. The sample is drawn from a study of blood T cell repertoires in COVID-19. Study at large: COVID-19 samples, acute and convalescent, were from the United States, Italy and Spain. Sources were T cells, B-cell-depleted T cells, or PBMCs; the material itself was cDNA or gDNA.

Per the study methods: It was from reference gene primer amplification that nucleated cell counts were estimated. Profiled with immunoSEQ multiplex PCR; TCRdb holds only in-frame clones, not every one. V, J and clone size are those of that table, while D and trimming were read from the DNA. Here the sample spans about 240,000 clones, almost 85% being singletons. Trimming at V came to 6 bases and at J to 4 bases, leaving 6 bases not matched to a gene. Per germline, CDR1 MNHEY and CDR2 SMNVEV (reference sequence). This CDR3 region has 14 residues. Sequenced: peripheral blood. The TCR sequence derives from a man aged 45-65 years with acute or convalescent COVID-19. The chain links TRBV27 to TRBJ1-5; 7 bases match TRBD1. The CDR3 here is CASSTTGLNQPQHF. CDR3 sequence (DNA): TGTGCCAGCAGCACGACAGGGCTGAATCAGCCCCAGCATTTT.